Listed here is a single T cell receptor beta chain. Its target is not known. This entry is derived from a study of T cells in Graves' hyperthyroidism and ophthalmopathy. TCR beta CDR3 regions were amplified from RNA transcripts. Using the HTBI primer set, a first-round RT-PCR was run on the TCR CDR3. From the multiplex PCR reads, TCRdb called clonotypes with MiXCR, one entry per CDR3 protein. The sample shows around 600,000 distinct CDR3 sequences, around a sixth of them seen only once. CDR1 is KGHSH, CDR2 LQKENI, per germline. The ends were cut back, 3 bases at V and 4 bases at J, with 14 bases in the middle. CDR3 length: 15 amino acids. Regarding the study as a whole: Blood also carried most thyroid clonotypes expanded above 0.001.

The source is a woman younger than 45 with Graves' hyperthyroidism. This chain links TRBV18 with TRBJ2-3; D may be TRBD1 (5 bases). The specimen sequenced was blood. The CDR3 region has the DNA TGTGCCAGCTCACCTCTGGCAGGGTCTGCAGATACGCAGTATTTT. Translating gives CASSPLAGSADTQYF.